This TCR beta chain was sequenced for a study of blood T cell repertoires in COVID-19 (dated by TCRdb to the early 2020s). Regarding the research as a whole: Samples covering the acute and convalescent phases of COVID-19 were provided by collaborators in the United States, Italy and Spain. The samples were drawn from the first 160 participants of the ongoing ImmuneRACE study and from 950 to 1,500 subjects provided by 6 global collaborators. The sample metadata nearly always contained a de-identified subject ID, COVID-19 status, age in years and sex. HLA class I and class II types, where available, came from metadata supplied by the sample provider rather than from assay-based typing. A freely available public database, intended as a resource for researchers studying the immune response to SARS-CoV-2, is where the repertoires were released. Deeply sampled blood TCRbeta repertoires from subjects exposed to, actively infected with, or recovered from COVID-19 were included in the dataset. The material from the prospective study consisted of cDNA or gDNA derived from T cells, B-cell-depleted T cells, or PBMCs. Results and caveats for the whole study, not just this receptor: How much clinical and demographic metadata was included differed by source and by participant, and the metadata was provided uncurated.

The immunoSEQ Assay, a bias-controlled multiplex PCR, was used to amplify TCRbeta CDR3 regions from genomic DNA. On the study's bioinformatics: Nucleated cell counts per sample were estimated from amplification of reference gene primers within the assay. To quantify the absolute abundance of each unique TCRbeta CDR3 rearrangement, sequence reads were collapsed and filtered. For each sample, productive Simpson clonality was calculated as the square root of Simpson's diversity index over productive rearrangements. This is the immuneACCESS table as TCRdb keeps it, with only in-frame sequences that have V and J called. A part of the clones is gone; compared with another copy, unresolved V genes explain less than half, and the rest is unexplained. The DNA was the basis for D and trimming; V, J and clone size are from that table. This sample holds about 32,000 clones; just over 90% were observed only once. The ten top clones hold over 0.85% of the sample.

Regarding this clone: The antigen this receptor binds is unknown. Base quality data are lacking; no much larger clone is found one base away.

CDR1 and CDR2 are read off the germline V gene (reference sequence) as MNHNY and SVGAGI. V lost 5 bases and J lost 5 bases, and the count of bases not matched to a germline gene is 9. The cysteine opens and the phenylalanine closes a CDR3 of 16 amino acids. The kept DNA is CDR3 alone, 48 bases in frame from the first base. The collaborating institutions used their own protocols to collect whole blood in K2EDTA tubes. For TCRbeta analysis, collaborator samples were shipped as frozen whole blood, as isolated PBMCs, or as DNA extracted from either sample type. This chain is built from TRBV6-6 and TRBJ1-6; TRBD1 aligns with 7 central bases. Sample: peripheral blood. This clonotype was sampled from a male donor with active COVID-19. The DNA sequence is TGTGCCAGCAGTGGCCGGAACAGGGGAGATAATTCACCCCTCCACTTT. It encodes CASSGRNRGDNSPLHF.